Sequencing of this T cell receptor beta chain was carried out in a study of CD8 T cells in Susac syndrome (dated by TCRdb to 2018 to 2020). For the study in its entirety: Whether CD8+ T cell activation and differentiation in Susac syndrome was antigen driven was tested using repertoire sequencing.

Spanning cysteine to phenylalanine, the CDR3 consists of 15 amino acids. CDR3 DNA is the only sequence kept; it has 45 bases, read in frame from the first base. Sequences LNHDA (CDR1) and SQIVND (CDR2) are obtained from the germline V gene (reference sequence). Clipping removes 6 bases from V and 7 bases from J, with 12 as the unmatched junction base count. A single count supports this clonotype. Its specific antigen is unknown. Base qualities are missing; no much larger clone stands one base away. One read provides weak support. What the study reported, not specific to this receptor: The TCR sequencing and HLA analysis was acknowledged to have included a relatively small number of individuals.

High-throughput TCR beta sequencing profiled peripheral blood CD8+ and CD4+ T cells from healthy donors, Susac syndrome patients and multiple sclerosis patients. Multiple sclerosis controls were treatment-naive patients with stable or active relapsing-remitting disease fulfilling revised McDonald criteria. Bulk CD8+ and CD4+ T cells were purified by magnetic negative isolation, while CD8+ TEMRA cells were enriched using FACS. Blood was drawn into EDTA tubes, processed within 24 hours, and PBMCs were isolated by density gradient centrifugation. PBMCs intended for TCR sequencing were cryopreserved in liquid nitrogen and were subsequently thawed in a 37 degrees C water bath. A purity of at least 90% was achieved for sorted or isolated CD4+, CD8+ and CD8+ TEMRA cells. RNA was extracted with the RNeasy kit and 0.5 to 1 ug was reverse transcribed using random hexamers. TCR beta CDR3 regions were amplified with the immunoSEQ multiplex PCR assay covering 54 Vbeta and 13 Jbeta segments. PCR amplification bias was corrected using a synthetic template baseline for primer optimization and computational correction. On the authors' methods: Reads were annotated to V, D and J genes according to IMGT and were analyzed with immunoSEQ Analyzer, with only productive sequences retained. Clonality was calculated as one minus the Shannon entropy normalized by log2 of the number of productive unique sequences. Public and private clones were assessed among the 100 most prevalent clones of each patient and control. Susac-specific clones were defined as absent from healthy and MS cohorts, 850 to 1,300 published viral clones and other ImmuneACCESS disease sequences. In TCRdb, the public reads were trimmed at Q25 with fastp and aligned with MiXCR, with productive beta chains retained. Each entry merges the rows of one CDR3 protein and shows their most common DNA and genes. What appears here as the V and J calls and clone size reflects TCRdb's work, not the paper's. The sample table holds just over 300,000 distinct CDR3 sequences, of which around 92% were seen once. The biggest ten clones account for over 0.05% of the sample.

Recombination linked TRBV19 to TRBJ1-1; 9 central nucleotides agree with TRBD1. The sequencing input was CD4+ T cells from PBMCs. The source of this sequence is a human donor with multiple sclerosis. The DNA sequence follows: TGTGCCAGTAGACCCCTGACGACAGGGGGTTTTGAAGCTTTCTTT. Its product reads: CASRPLTTGGFEAFF. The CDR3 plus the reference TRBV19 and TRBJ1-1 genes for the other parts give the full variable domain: DGGITQSPKYLFRKEGQNVTLSCEQNLNHDAMYWYRQDPGQGLRLIYYSQIVNDFQKGDIAEGYSVSREKKESFPLTVTSAQKNPTAFYLCASRPLTTGGFEAFFGQGTRLTVV.